This T cell receptor (beta chain) was captured by sequencing in a study of tumor-infiltrating lymphocytes in primary liver carcinoma. Extraction of RNA together with DNA used 20-30 mg of unsorted bulk tissue. Primary liver carcinoma in the patients was surgically resected. Patients were treatment-naive with chronic HBV infection. Total RNA amounting to roughly 0.5 ug was the source from which TCR beta cDNA was made with a constant-region primer. Researchers made the TCR beta libraries by running three nested multiplex PCR rounds with slightly modified ARM-PCR. TRBV1-TRBV30 forward and Cbeta reverse primers drove the first two roughly 10-cycle rounds. From the multiplex PCR reads, TCRdb called clonotypes with MiXCR, one entry per CDR3 protein. The table shows fewer than 200,000 distinct CDR3 sequences, with just under 85% occurring only once. Study conclusions and caveats: A significantly higher top-250-clone fraction was found in tumors than in blood (p = 0.039). Tumor region pairs shared more overlap than did tumor-adjacent and tumor-blood pairs.

V lost 2 bases and J lost 4, with 9 bases in between. Germline-derived CDR1 and CDR2 are MDHEN and SYDVKM. The CDR3 runs 14 residues. In the case of this clonotype: Its target is unknown.

The chain combines TRBV28 with TRBJ1-5; D is undetermined. This sequence originates from a middle-aged man with primary liver carcinoma and hepatitis B virus infection. The sequencing sample was made of tumor tissue from primary liver carcinoma. CDR3 nucleotides: TGTGCCAGCAGTTTACAGGAGGCAAATCAGCCCCAGCATTTT. Protein product: CASSLQEANQPQHF.